This T cell receptor beta chain was recovered during a study of cytomegalovirus exposure and HLA in healthy donors. The germline CDR1 and CDR2 sequences are SGHDN and FVKESK. CDR3 length: 17 amino acids. V gave up 0 bases and J gave up 0 bases, with 14 bases separating them. Profiling relied on immunoSEQ multiplex PCR, and the TCRdb table lists in-frame clones only, not all of them. The sample comprises 60,000 to 70,000 clones, around 93% of which are singletons, and approximately 5.3% rests with the top ten. The material sequenced was PBMCs. This TCR was sampled from a man younger than 35 in good health and CMV-seropositive. The genes are TRBV14 and TRBJ1-2; weak D call: TRBD1 (6 bases). In DNA, the CDR3 is TGTGCCAGCAGCCAAGATTTTTGGCAGGGGACTAACTATGGCTACACCTTC. Protein sequence: CASSQDFWQGTNYGYTF.